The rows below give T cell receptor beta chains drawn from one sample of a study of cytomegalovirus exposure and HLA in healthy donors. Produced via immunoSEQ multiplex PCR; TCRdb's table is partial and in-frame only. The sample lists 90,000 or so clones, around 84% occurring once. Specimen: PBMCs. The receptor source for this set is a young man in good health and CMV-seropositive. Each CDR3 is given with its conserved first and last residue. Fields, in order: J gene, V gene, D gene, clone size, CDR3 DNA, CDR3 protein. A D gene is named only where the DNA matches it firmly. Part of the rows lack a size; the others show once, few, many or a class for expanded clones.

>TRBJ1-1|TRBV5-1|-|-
TGCGCCAGCAGCGCAGACAAGACCACTGAAGCTTTCTTT
CASSADKTTEAFF
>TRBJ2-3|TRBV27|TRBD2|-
TGTGCCAGCAGCCGAGCGGGGATTAGCACAGATACGCAGTATTTT
CASSRAGISTDTQYF
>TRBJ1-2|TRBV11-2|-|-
TGTGCCAGCAGCTTAGGCTCGAGGGTCTCTGGCTACACCTTC
CASSLGSRVSGYTF
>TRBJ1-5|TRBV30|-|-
TGTGCCTGGAGTCGCGGACAGAAGGATCAGCCCCAGCATTTT
CAWSRGQKDQPQHF
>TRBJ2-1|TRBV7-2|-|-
TGTGCCAGCAGCTTACTTCCATGGCGGTACAATGAGCAGTTCTTC
CASSLLPWRYNEQFF
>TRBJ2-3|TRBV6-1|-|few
TGTGCCAGCAGTGACAGCACTACTAGCACAGATACGCAGTATTTT
CASSDSTTSTDTQYF
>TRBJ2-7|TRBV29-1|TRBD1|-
TGCAGCGTTGCCGGGACAGGAACCTACGAGCAGTACTTC
CSVAGTGTYEQYF
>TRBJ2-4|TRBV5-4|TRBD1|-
TGTGCCAGCAGCTTTCGGGACAGGGTCAACATTCAGTACTTC
CASSFRDRVNIQYF
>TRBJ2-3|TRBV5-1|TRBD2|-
TGCGCCAGCAGCTTGGTAGCTAGCGGGGTCACAGATACGCAGTATTTT
CASSLVASGVTDTQYF
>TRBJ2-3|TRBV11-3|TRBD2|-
TGTGCCAGCAGCACTAGCGGGAGCCCAGATACGCAGTATTTT
CASSTSGSPDTQYF
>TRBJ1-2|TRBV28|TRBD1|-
TGTGCCAGCAGTTCTCCGGGACAGGGGTCCCACGGCTACACCTTC
CASSSPGQGSHGYTF
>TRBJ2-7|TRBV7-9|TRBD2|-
TGTGCCAGCAGCTTAGGGACTAGCGGGATCAACGAGCAGTACTTC
CASSLGTSGINEQYF
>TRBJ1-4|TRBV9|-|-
TGTGCCAGCAGCGCCTCTGAGACAGCCAATGAAAAACTGTTTTTT
CASSASETANEKLFF
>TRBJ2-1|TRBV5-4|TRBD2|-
TGTGCCAGCAGCTTAACGGCGGGAGCTGGATACAATGAGCAGTTCTTC
CASSLTAGAGYNEQFF
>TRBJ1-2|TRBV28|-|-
TGTGCCAGCAGTCCGGCCGGGACACTGAGTTATGGCTACACCTTC
CASSPAGTLSYGYTF
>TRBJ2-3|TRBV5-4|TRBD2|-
TGTGCCAGCAGTCGACCCTCTAGCGGGAGTACCACAGATACGCAGTATTTT
CASSRPSSGSTTDTQYF
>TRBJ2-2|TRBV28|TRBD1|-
TGTGCCAGCAGTTTAGGCGGACAGGGAAACACCGGGGAGCTGTTTTTT
CASSLGGQGNTGELFF
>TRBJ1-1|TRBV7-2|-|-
TGTGCCAGCAGCTTAGGATCAGGGTTCACTGAAGCTTTCTTT
CASSLGSGFTEAFF
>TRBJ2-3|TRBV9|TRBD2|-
TGTGCCAGCAGCGTCGCGCGGGAGGGCCTTTCGGTGTTCACAGATACGCAGTATTTT
CASSVAREGLSVFTDTQYF
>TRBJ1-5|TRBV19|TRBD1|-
TGTGCCAGTAGTAGGACAGGGAGAGATCAGCCCCAGCATTTT
CASSRTGRDQPQHF
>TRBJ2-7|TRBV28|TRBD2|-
TGTGCCAGCAGTTTGGGGACTAGCGGGCTCCCCTACGAGCAGTACTTC
CASSLGTSGLPYEQYF
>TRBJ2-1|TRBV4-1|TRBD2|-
TGCGCCAGCAGCCACCGACTAGCGCCAGGCGGGGATGAGCAGTTCTTC
CASSHRLAPGGDEQFF
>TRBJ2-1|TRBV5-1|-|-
TGCGCCAGCAGCCTTTTAGGGCAGGACACCTACAATGAGCAGTTCTTC
CASSLLGQDTYNEQFF
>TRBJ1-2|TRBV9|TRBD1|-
TGTGCCAGCAGCGCGGACAGGGAGGTCGGCTACACCTTC
CASSADREVGYTF
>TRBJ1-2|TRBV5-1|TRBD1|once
TGCGCCAGCAGCTTGTCGGACAGGGGTGGCTACACCTTC
CASSLSDRGGYTF
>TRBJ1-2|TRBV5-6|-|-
TGTGCCAGCAGCTCCCGGTTGGCAGGCGTCTATGGCTACACCTTC
CASSSRLAGVYGYTF
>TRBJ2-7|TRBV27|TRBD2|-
TGTGCCAGCAGCACAACTAGCGGTCCTGCCTACGAGCAGTACTTC
CASSTTSGPAYEQYF
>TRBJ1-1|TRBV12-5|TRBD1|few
TGTGCTAGTGGGCCGGGACAGGGGAACACTGAAGCTTTCTTT
CASGPGQGNTEAFF
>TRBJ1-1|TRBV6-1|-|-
TGTGCCAGCAGTGTCTCCAGAATGAACACTGAAGCTTTCTTT
CASSVSRMNTEAFF
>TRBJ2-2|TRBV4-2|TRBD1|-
TGTGCCAGCAGCCAAGTTCTCCTTGCCCTAGGACAGGGAAACACCGGGGAGCTGTTTTTT
CASSQVLLALGQGNTGELFF
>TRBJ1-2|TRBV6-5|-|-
TGTTCCACCCCGTGGCAGTCGAACTATGGCTACACCTTC
CSTPWQSNYGYTF
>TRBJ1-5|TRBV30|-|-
TGTGCCTGGAGTCCAGGACAGTACAATCAGCCCCAGCATTTT
CAWSPGQYNQPQHF
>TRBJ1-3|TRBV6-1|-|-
TGTGCCAGCAGTGCCCCGGGGAGGGTTCTCTCTGGAAACACCATATATTTT
CASSAPGRVLSGNTIYF
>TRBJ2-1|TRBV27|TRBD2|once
TGTGCCAGCGGACCTAGCGGGAGGGGGAATGAGCAGTTCTTC
CASGPSGRGNEQFF
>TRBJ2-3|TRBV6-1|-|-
TGTGCCAGCAGTATCACTAGAGGCCCCACAGATACGCAGTATTTT
CASSITRGPTDTQYF
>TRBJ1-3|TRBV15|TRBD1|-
TGTGCCACCAGCAGCGCAGGACAGGGCCTCGGCAGAAACACCATATATTTT
CATSSAGQGLGRNTIYF
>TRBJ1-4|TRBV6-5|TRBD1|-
TGTGCCAGCGGTGGACAGGGGGCATCTGAAAAACTGTTTTTT
CASGGQGASEKLFF
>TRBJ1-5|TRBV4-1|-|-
TGCGCCAGCAGCTGGGGGGGAAGAAGCAATCAGCCCCAGCATTTT
CASSWGGRSNQPQHF
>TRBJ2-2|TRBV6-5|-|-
TGTGCCAGCAGTTACGAGTATAACACCGGGGAGCTGTTTTTT
CASSYEYNTGELFF
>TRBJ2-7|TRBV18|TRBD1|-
TGTGCCAGCTCACCTACGACAGGGCTGGGCGAGCAGTACTTC
CASSPTTGLGEQYF
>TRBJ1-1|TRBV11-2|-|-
TGTGCCAGCAGCTTAACGGGGGACACTGAAGCTTTCTTT
CASSLTGDTEAFF
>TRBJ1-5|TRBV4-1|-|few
TGCGCCAGCAGCCCTTCTGGCGGTTTAGAGCCCCAGCATTTT
CASSPSGGLEPQHF
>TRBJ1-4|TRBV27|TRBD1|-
TGTGCCAGCCGGGACAGTTGGGAAAAACTGTTTTTT
CASRDSWEKLFF
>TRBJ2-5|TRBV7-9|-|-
TGTGCCAGCAGCTTAGCGAACAGGGCAGAGACCCAGTACTTC
CASSLANRAETQYF
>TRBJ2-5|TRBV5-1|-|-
TGCGCCAGCAGCGTCCAGGGTTTACCCCTCGAGGAGACCCAGTACTTC
CASSVQGLPLEETQYF
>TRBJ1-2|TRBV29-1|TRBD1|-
TGCAGCACGCGGACAGGGGCGCGCGGCTACACCTTC
CSTRTGARGYTF
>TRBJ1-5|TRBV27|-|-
TGTGCCAGCAGTCCGGCCGAGCGGAATCAGCCCCAGCATTTT
CASSPAERNQPQHF
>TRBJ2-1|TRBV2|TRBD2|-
TGTGCCAGCTGCCTAGCGGGAGCCCCCTCCTACAATGAGCAGTTCTTC
CASCLAGAPSYNEQFF
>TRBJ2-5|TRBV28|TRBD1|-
TGTGCCAGCAGCTCCGGACAGGGGGGGACCCAGTACTTC
CASSSGQGGTQYF
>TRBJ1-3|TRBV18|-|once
TGTGCCAGCTCACCACCTGGCAACACCATATATTTT
CASSPPGNTIYF
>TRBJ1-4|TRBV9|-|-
TGTGCCAGCACCAGAGGTACGGATGAAAAACTGTTTTTT
CASTRGTDEKLFF
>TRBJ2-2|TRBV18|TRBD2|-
TGTGCCAGCTCACGCACGACTAGCGGGCCGAACACCGGGGAGCTGTTTTTT
CASSRTTSGPNTGELFF
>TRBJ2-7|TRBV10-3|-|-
TGTGCCATCGGGTCGCTCGAGGGTCTTTTCGAGCAGTACTTC
CAIGSLEGLFEQYF
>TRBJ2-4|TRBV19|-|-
TGTGCCAGTAGTATACTTCCTGGCGGGCGAGCCAAAAACATTCAGTACTTC
CASSILPGGRAKNIQYF
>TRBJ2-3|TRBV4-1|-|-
TGCGCCAGCAGCCAAGTACTAGTTCCGGATACGCAGTATTTT
CASSQVLVPDTQYF
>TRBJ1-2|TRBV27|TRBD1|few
TGTGCCAGCAGAGGACAGGGTCCCTATGGCTACACCTTC
CASRGQGPYGYTF
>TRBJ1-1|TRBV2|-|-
TGTGCCAGCAGTGTCCAGGGGCCTATGAACACTGAAGCTTTCTTT
CASSVQGPMNTEAFF
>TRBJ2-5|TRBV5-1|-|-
TGCGCCAGCAGCCCCAGGGCTACTTTTCCGGAGACCCAGTACTTC
CASSPRATFPETQYF
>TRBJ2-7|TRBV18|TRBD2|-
TGTGCCAGCTCACCAGGGACTAGCGGGAGAAATGGCTACGAGCAGTACTTC
CASSPGTSGRNGYEQYF